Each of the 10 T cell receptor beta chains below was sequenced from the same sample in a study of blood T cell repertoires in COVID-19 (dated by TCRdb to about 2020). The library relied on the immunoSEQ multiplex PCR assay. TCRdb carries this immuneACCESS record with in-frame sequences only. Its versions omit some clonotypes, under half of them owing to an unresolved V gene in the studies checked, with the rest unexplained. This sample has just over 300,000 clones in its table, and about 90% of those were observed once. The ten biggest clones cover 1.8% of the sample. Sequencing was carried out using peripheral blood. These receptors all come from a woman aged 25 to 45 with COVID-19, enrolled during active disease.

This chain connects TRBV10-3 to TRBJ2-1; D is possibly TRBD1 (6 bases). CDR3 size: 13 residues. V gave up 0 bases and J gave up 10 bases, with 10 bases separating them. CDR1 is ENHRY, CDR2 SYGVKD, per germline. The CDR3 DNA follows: TGTGCCATCAGTGAGTCCGCCGGGACAGAGCAGTTCTTC. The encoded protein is CAISESAGTEQFF.

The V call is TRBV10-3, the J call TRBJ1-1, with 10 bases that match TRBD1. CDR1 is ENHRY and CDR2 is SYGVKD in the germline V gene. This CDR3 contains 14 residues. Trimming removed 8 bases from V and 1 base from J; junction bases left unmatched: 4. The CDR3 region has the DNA TGTGCCATCCGACAGGGGGCGAGGAACACTGAAGCTTTCTTT. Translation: CAIRQGARNTEAFF.

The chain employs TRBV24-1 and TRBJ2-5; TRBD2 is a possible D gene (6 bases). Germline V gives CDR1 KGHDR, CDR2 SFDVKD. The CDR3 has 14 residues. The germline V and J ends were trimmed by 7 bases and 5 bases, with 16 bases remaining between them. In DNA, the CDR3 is TGTGCCACCAGCCCGGGAGCGGGCGGGGAGACCCAGTACTTC. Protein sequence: CATSPGAGGETQYF.

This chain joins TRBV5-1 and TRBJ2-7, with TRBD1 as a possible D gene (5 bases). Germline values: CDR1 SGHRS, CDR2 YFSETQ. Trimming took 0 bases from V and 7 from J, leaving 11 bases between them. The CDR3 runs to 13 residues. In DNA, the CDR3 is TGCGCCAGCAGCTTGGCAGGGCAGGGAGAGCAGTACGTC. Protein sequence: CASSLAGQGEQYV.

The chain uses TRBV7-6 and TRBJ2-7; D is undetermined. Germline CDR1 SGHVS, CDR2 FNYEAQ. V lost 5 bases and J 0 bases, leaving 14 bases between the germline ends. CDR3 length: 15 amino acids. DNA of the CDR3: TGTGCCAGCAGCCCTACCCCCGAGAGCTCCTACGAGCAGTACTTC. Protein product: CASSPTPESSYEQYF.

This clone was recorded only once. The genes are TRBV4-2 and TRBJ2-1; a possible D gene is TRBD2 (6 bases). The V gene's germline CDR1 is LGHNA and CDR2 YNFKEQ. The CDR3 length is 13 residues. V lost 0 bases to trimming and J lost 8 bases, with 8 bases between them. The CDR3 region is CASSQEVADEQFF. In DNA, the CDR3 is TGTGCCAGCAGCCAAGAAGTAGCGGATGAGCAGTTCTTC.

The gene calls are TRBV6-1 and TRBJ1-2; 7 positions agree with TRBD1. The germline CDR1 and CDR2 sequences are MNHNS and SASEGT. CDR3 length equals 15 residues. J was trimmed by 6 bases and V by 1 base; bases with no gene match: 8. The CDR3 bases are TGTGCCAGCAGTGAAGGAGCTGGGACAGACCATGGCTACACCTTC. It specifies CASSEGAGTDHGYTF.

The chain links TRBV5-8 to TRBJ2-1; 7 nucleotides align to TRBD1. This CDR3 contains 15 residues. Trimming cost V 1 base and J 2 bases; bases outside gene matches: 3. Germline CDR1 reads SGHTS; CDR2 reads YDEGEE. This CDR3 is CASSLNRGAYNEQFF. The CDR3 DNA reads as TGTGCCAGCAGCTTGAACAGGGGCGCCTACAATGAGCAGTTCTTC.

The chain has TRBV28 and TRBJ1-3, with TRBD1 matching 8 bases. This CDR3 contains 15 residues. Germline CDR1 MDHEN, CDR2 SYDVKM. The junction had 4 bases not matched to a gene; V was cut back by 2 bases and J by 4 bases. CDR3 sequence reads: CASSLQGAGGNTIYF. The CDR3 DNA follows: TGTGCCAGCAGTTTACAGGGGGCAGGAGGAAACACCATATATTTT.

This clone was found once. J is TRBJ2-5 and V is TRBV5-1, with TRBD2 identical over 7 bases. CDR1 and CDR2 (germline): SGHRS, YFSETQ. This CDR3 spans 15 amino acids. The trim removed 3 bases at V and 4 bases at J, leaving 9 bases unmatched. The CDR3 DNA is TGCGCCAGCAGCTGGGGCCGCGGGGGAAGAGAGACCCAGTACTTC. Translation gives CASSWGRGGRETQYF.